The 24 T cell receptor beta chains presented below share a single source sample, sequenced in a study of glioma-infiltrating T cells (dated by TCRdb to about 2016). Sequencing used an Illumina MiSeq. TCR alpha and beta CDR3 regions were amplified with the iRepertoire nested amplicon-rescue multiplex PCR (arm-PCR) platform from RNA. In TCRdb, the public reads were trimmed at Q25 with fastp and aligned with MiXCR, with productive beta chains retained. Identical CDR3 proteins give one entry, which carries the most common genes and DNA. Present in this sample are roughly 100,000 distinct CDR3 sequences, 25% to 30% of which were seen just once. The ten largest make up around 40% of the sample. Sequenced: glioma tissue, nonneoplastic brain tissue, or PBMCs (not recorded which). Receptors were obtained from a human donor with low-grade glioma or glioblastoma, undergoing nonglioma brain surgery, or in good health (not recorded which).

The genes are TRBV7-9 and TRBJ1-2; no firm D call. CDR1 and CDR2 (germline): SEHNR, FQNEAQ (reference sequence). CDR3 length: 13 residues. Trimming took 2 bases from V and 4 from J, leaving 8 bases between them. CDR3 coding DNA: TGTGCCAGCAGCTTATCTACAGTCTATGGCTACACCTTC. Encoded protein: CASSLSTVYGYTF.

This clonotype was observed a handful of times. J is TRBJ2-3 and V is TRBV29-1, with D hard to call. Germline V lookup: CDR1 SQVTM, CDR2 ANQGSEA. The V end lost 3 bases, the J end lost 6 bases, and 13 bases lay between the germline ends. The CDR3 runs to 13 residues. In DNA form, the CDR3 reads TGCAGCGTTGATCAGGCTGGATCCGATACGCAGTATTTT. As protein: CSVDQAGSDTQYF.

Notes on this clonotype: This could be a read error, since a much larger clone is one nucleotide away. This chain joins TRBV6-1 and TRBJ2-3; D uncertain. The CDR3 is made up of 16 amino acids. Germline CDR1 and CDR2: MNHNS and SASEGT. V lost 2 bases, J lost 0 bases, and 12 bases lay in between. The CDR3 is CASSEREYLSTDTQYF. In DNA form, the CDR3 reads TGTGCCAGCAGTGAAAGGGAATACCTTAGCACAGATACGCAGTATTTT.

The V and J genes are TRBV5-1 and TRBJ1-2; tentative D call: TRBD1 (6 bases). Germline loops: CDR1 SGHRS, CDR2 YFSETQ. This CDR3 region has 14 residues. V lost 4 bases to trimming and J lost 2 bases, with 12 bases between them. The CDR3 reads CASSRTENNYGYTF. In DNA, the CDR3 is TGCGCCAGCAGCCGGACAGAGAACAACTATGGCTACACCTTC. The full variable domain, in which reference TRBV5-1 and TRBJ1-2 provide the parts outside the CDR3, is KAGVTQTPRYLIKTRGQQVTLSCSPISGHRSVSWYQQTPGQGLQFLFEYFSETQRNKGNFPGRFSGRQFSNSRSEMNVSTLELGDSALYLCASSRTENNYGYTFGSGTRLTVV.

The chain joins TRBV5-4 to TRBJ1-6; no clear D gene. Germline loops: CDR1 SGHNT, CDR2 YYREEE (reference sequence). Trimming removed 4 bases from V and 0 bases from J, with 11 bases in between. This CDR3 region has 16 residues. CDR3 sequence (DNA): TGTGCCAGCAGCGACGGCCCAAGCTCCTATAATTCACCCCTCCACTTT. Residues: CASSDGPSSYNSPLHF. Supplemented by reference TRBV5-4 and TRBJ1-6, the full variable domain reads ETGVTQSPTHLIKTRGQQVTLRCSSQSGHNTVSWYQQALGQGPQFIFQYYREEENGRGNFPPRFSGLQFPNYSSELNVNALELDDSALYLCASSDGPSSYNSPLHFGNGTRLTVT.

In this sample, this clonotype turned up many times. J is TRBJ1-1 and V is TRBV6-6, with D possibly being TRBD1 (5 bases). The CDR3 spans 15 residues. The germline CDR1 and CDR2 sequences are MNHNY and SVGAGI (reference sequence). V shed 2 bases and J shed 6 bases, with 16 bases lying between them. The chain's CDR3 is CASSYGRGVAAEAFF. The CDR3 DNA is TGTGCCAGCAGTTACGGTCGGGGGGTAGCCGCTGAAGCTTTCTTT.

This clonotype was counted between two and nine times. This CDR3 is CASSQERVTIYF. The CDR3 DNA is TGTGCCAGCAGCCAAGAGAGGGTTACCATATATTTT. This chain links TRBV4-2 with TRBJ1-3, with no clear D. The germline gives CDR1 LGHNA, CDR2 YNFKEQ. V was cut by 0 bases and J by 10 bases, with 7 bases left in between. The CDR3 loop spans 12 amino acids.

This clonotype was counted a few times. CDR3 in DNA: TGTGCCAGCAGCTTATCTGATCGGGCAGCTGGAAACACCATATATTTT. This codes for CASSLSDRAAGNTIYF. The genes are TRBV7-9 and TRBJ1-3; D is undetermined. V was pared by 2 bases and J by 2 bases, with 13 bases between. The CDR3 contains 16 residues. Germline assignment: CDR1 SEHNR and CDR2 FQNEAQ (reference sequence).

This clonotype appeared many times. This chain connects TRBV20-1 to TRBJ1-5, with 9 bases aligning to TRBD1. Germline lookup yields CDR1 DFQATT and CDR2 SNEGSKA (reference sequence). Unmatched junction bases numbered 15, after V lost 2 bases and J lost 7 bases. There are 17 residues in the CDR3. CDR3 sequence (DNA): TGCAGTGCTAGACCCTCTCTTGGACAGGGGAGGGAACAGCCCCAGCATTTT. It codes for CSARPSLGQGREQPQHF.

By frequency in the sample, this clonotype is medium-sized. The rearrangement links TRBV20-1 to TRBJ1-6; D is possibly TRBD1 (5 bases). The CDR3 loop spans 13 amino acids. The germline V and J ends were trimmed by 2 bases and 8 bases, with 10 bases remaining between them. Per germline, CDR1 DFQATT and CDR2 SNEGSKA (reference sequence). The CDR3 region has the DNA TGCAGTGCTAGATCCGGGGCGGATTCACCCCTCCACTTT. Translated: CSARSGADSPLHF.

In this sample, this clonotype turned up a few times. A much bigger clone sits one base away, suggesting this may be a read error. This chain uses TRBV27 with TRBJ1-6; D perhaps matches TRBD1 (5 bases). Trimming removed 3 bases at V and 14 bases at J, with 17 bases between. CDR1 is MNHEY and CDR2 is SMNVEV in the germline V gene (reference sequence). The CDR3 has 14 amino acids. The CDR3 region has the DNA TGTGCCAGCAGTTTGCGGGGACCCGAAGGATCCCTCCACTTT. This gives the protein CASSLRGPEGSLHF.

To note about this clonotype: The junction and the germline gene differ at one end; a read error may be behind it. The chain is built from TRBV7-6 and TRBJ2-1; D remains ambiguous. The germline V gene has CDR1 SGHVS and CDR2 FNYEAQ. CDR3 length: 14 amino acids. This CDR3 is CASSLSHHRNEQFF. CDR3 sequence (DNA): TGTGCTAGCAGCTTATCCCACCATCGGAATGAGCAGTTCTTC.

This clonotype appeared a few times. V gene TRBV19 combines with J gene TRBJ2-1, with D unresolved. CDR3 size: 11 residues. The germline V gene has CDR1 LNHDA and CDR2 SQIVND (reference sequence). Trimming removed 0 bases at V and 8 bases at J, with 2 bases between. The CDR3 DNA reads as TGTGCCAGTAGTATAGAACATGAGCAGTTCTTC. Protein sequence: CASSIEHEQFF.

This clonotype was recorded at least ten times. V gene TRBV7-2 combines with J gene TRBJ2-5; 8 nucleotides line up with TRBD1. The CDR3 extends over 14 amino acids. Germline CDR1 and CDR2: SGHTA and FQGNSA. Trimming cost V 5 bases and J 4 bases; bases outside gene matches: 6. The CDR3: CASSMDRAVETQYF. DNA of the CDR3: TGTGCCAGCAGCATGGACAGGGCAGTAGAGACCCAGTACTTC.

This clonotype showed up many times. The CDR3 nucleotides read TGTGCCAGCAGCTCGACAGGCCGACAAGAGACCCAGTACTTC. Protein sequence: CASSSTGRQETQYF. The chain couples TRBV7-9 to TRBJ2-5; TRBD1 is a possible D gene (6 bases). V gave up 4 bases and J gave up 2 bases, with 11 bases separating them. Germline CDR1 SEHNR, CDR2 FQNEAQ (reference sequence). The CDR3 is 14 amino acids. Full variable domain (missing parts from reference TRBV7-9 and TRBJ2-5): DTGVSQNPRHKITKRGQNVTFRCDPISEHNRLYWYRQTLGQGPEFLTYFQNEAQLEKSRLLSDRFSAERPKGSFSTLEIQRTEQGDSAMYLCASSSTGRQETQYFGPGTRLLVL.

The rearrangement uses TRBV5-6 and TRBJ2-7, with D perhaps matching TRBD2 (5 bases). The V gene's germline CDR1 is SGHDT and CDR2 YYEEEE. The length of the CDR3 is 12 residues. Trimming shortened V by 1 base and J by 5 bases, and 7 bases separated the two germline ends. The CDR3 sequence: CASSLRRNEQYF. CDR3 nucleotide sequence: TGTGCCAGCAGCTTGAGGAGGAACGAGCAGTACTTC.

The V and J genes are TRBV7-3 and TRBJ2-2; 11 nucleotides match TRBD2. Germline V gene lookup returns CDR1 SGHTA and CDR2 FQGTGA. This CDR3 has 16 amino acids. With 6 bases clipped from V and 4 bases from J, the junction kept 7 bases outside the gene matches. CDR3 sequence: CASSHGTSGITGELFF. Here the CDR3 DNA reads TGTGCCAGCAGTCATGGGACTAGCGGCATCACCGGGGAGCTGTTTTTT.

Ten or more counts support this clonotype. V usage is TRBV2 and J usage is TRBJ1-2, with D possibly matching TRBD1 (6 bases). V dropped 8 bases and J dropped 3 bases, with 10 bases sitting between them. Germline V gene lookup returns CDR1 SNHLY and CDR2 FYNNEI. The CDR3 is 12 amino acids. The CDR3 DNA sequence: TGTGCCAGCGAAGGGGGGGACTATGGCTACACCTTC. Translation: CASEGGDYGYTF.

A word on this clonotype: A much more abundant neighbour one base away suggests this may be a read error. The chain combines TRBV20-1 with TRBJ2-7; D gene ambiguous. The germline gives CDR1 DFQATT, CDR2 SNEGSKA (reference sequence). The CDR3 spans 12 residues. This CDR3 reads CSARSQAYGQYF. CDR3 sequence (DNA): TGCAGTGCTAGAAGTCAGGCCTACGGGCAGTACTTC.

In its sample, this clonotype was seen many times. This chain uses TRBV14 with TRBJ1-1; D gene uncertain. This CDR3 region has 14 residues. The V gene's germline CDR1 is SGHDN and CDR2 FVKESK. Deletions cut 1 base from V and 4 bases from J, with 10 bases between. DNA of the CDR3: TGTGCCAGCAGCCAAGGCCCCAAGTCCACTGAAGCTTTCTTT. It translates to CASSQGPKSTEAFF.

The sample holds many counts of this clonotype. The chain joins TRBV24-1 to TRBJ2-3; D is unclear. The CDR3 runs to 11 residues. Looked up from germline, CDR1 is KGHDR and CDR2 is SFDVKD. V lost 8 bases and J 2 bases, leaving 4 bases between the germline ends. The CDR3 protein is CATTDTDTQYF. In nucleotides, the CDR3 is TGTGCCACCACGGACACAGATACGCAGTATTTT.

This clonotype was counted ten times or more. CDR3 DNA sequence: TGTGCCAGTAGTTACGGGAACACTGAAGCTTTCTTT. Residues: CASSYGNTEAFF. This chain links TRBV19 with TRBJ1-1; no reliable D call. The CDR3 extends over 12 amino acids. CDR1 and CDR2 (germline): LNHDA, SQIVND (reference sequence). V was shortened by 5 bases and J by 1 base, with 5 bases between the two germline ends.

The J gene is TRBJ2-7, the V gene TRBV11-2, with TRBD1 matching over 11 bases. CDR1 is SGHAT and CDR2 is FQNNGV in the germline V gene. The CDR3 sequence is 16 residues long. With V trimmed by 1 base and J by 3 bases, 5 bases remained unmatched. The CDR3: CASSLAWTGGIYEQYF. The CDR3 DNA sequence: TGTGCCAGCAGCTTAGCTTGGACAGGGGGCATCTACGAGCAGTACTTC.

This clonotype was picked up many times. CDR3 amino acids: CAIRTGEEDTQYF. CDR3 nucleotides: TGTGCCATCAGGACAGGGGAGGAAGATACGCAGTATTTT. The gene calls are TRBV10-3 and TRBJ2-3; 8 positions agree with TRBD1. The ends lost 6 bases at V and 5 bases at J; junction bases unmatched: 4. CDR3 length: 13 amino acids. Germline V gene lookup returns CDR1 ENHRY and CDR2 SYGVKD.